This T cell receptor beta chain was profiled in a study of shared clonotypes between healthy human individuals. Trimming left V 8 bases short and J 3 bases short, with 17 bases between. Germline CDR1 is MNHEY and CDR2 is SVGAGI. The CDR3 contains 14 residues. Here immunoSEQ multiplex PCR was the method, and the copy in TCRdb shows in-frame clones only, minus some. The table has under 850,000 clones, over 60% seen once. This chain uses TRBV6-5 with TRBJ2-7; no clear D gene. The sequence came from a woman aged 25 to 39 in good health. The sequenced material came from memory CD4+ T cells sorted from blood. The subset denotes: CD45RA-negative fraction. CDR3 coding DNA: TGTGCCAGCGTCCGGGCCTCAGGAGTCTACGAGCAGTACTTC. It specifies CASVRASGVYEQYF.